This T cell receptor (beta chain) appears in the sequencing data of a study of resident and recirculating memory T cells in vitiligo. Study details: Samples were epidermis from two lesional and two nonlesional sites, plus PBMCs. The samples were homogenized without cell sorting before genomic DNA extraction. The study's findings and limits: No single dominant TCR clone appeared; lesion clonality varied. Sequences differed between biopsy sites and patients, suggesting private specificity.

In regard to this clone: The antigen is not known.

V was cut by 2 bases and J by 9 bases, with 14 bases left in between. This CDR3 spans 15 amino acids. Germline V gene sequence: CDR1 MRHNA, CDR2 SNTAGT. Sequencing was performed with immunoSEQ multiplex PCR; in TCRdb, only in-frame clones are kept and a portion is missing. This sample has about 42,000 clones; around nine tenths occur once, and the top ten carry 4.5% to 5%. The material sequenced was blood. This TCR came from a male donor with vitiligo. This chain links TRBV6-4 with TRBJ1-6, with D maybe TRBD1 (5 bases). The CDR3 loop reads CASSDAGGRSSPLHF. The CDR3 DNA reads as TGTGCCAGCAGTGACGCCGGGGGGAGGAGTTCACCCCTCCACTTT.